One and the same sample provided the 4 T cell receptor beta chains below, sequenced in a study of cytomegalovirus exposure and HLA in healthy donors. Primers included in the PCR were 60 Vbeta and 13 Jbeta primers. Assay: immunoSEQ multiplex PCR; the TCRdb copy retains only in-frame clones and omits some. The sample has roughly 36,000 clones, and its top ten clones hold 3% to 4%. Sequencing was performed on PBMCs. Receptor source: a woman under 40 in good health and CMV-seropositive.

The chain employs TRBV5-4 and TRBJ2-5, with D tentatively TRBD2 (7 bases). This CDR3 region has 12 residues. V was trimmed by 9 bases and J by 4 bases, leaving 13 bases between them. CDR1 is SGHNT, CDR2 YYREEE, per germline (reference sequence). CDR3 DNA: TGTGCCACCGGGGGGCAGGGAGAGACCCAGTACTTC. Encoded protein: CATGGQGETQYF.

The rearrangement joins TRBV4-1 to TRBJ1-5; TRBD1 might be the D (6 bases). V was shortened by 2 bases and J by 4 bases, with 9 bases between the two germline ends. The germline gives CDR1 MGHRA, CDR2 YSYEKL. CDR3 length equals 14 residues. The CDR3 loop is CASSQITGNQPQHF. CDR3 nucleotide sequence: TGCGCCAGCAGCCAAATAACAGGGAATCAGCCCCAGCATTTT.

The rearrangement links TRBV19 to TRBJ1-4; 8 bases agree with TRBD1. The CDR3 runs to 14 residues. The V segment lost 5 bases and the J segment 8 bases; nucleotides outside the gene matches: 7. Germline-derived CDR1 and CDR2 are LNHDA and SQIVND (reference sequence). CDR3 coding DNA: TGTGCCAGTAGTCCCCAGGGGGCACGGGAAAAACTGTTTTTT. Amino acid sequence: CASSPQGAREKLFF.

The chain links TRBV5-4 to TRBJ2-7; 9 bases line up with TRBD1. V was clipped by 4 bases and J by 2 bases; unmatched bases: 10. Germline V CDR1 and CDR2: SGHNT, YYREEE (reference sequence). The CDR3 spans 16 residues. This CDR3 is CASSPNQGTGPYEQYF. Written as DNA, the CDR3 is TGTGCCAGCAGCCCGAACCAGGGGACAGGGCCCTACGAGCAGTACTTC.